A single sample gave rise to the 27 T cell receptor beta chains below, sequenced in a study of control samples from healthy donors and cancer patients. Sequencing was performed with immunoSEQ multiplex PCR; in TCRdb, only in-frame clones are kept and a portion is missing. Counted here are about 150,000 clones, about 94% occurring once; the ten biggest clones make up 5.7%. The sequenced sample consisted of blood. These receptors all come from a man aged 40-49 years in good health.

The chain links TRBV6-5 to TRBJ1-6; D gene ambiguous. This CDR3 region has 14 residues. The germline V gene encodes CDR1 MNHEY and CDR2 SVGAGI. The V end was cut by 6 bases, the J end by 4 bases, with 10 bases between. CDR3 residues: CASSQGRYNSPLHF. The CDR3, as DNA: TGTGCCAGCAGCCAAGGGCGTTATAATTCACCCCTCCACTTT.

Notes on this clone: The junction and the germline gene differ at one end; a read error may be behind it. This chain connects TRBV5-6 to TRBJ1-2; D gene ambiguous. This CDR3 has 14 residues. Looked up from germline, CDR1 is SGHDT and CDR2 is YYEEEE. The DNA for the CDR3 is TGTGCCAGCAGCTTGGAATTTGTTAACGATGGCTACACCTTC. This encodes CASSLEFVNDGYTF.

The chain recombines TRBV10-2 with TRBJ2-7; D remains ambiguous. Germline V gene lookup returns CDR1 WSHSY and CDR2 SAAADI. V shed 2 bases and J shed 6 bases, with 5 bases lying between them. The CDR3 covers 11 residues. The CDR3 region is CASSEAAEQYF. Written as DNA, the CDR3 is TGCGCCAGCAGTGAGGCGGCCGAGCAGTACTTC.

This clone was observed once. CDR3 sequence reads: CASRQGASYNEQFF. CDR3 DNA: TGTGCCAGCAGGCAGGGTGCCTCCTACAATGAGCAGTTCTTC. V gene TRBV27 combines with J gene TRBJ2-1; TRBD1 might be the D (5 bases). Per germline, CDR1 MNHEY and CDR2 SMNVEV (reference sequence). V lost 6 bases and J 0 bases, leaving 9 bases between the germline ends. The CDR3 sequence is 14 residues long.

This chain links TRBV2 with TRBJ2-6; D uncertain. This CDR3 comprises 15 residues. Germline V gene data show CDR1 as SNHLY and CDR2 as FYNNEI. The ends were cut back, 8 bases at V and 0 bases at J, with 11 bases in the middle. CDR3 sequence: CASGPRSSGANVLTF. CDR3 DNA sequence: TGTGCCAGCGGACCCCGAAGCTCTGGGGCCAACGTCCTGACTTTC.

V gene TRBV18 combines with J gene TRBJ1-1; 8 bases line up with TRBD1. V dropped 5 bases and J dropped 6; count of bases not matched to a gene: 2. Germline CDR1 reads KGHSH; CDR2 reads LQKENI. The CDR3 consists of 12 residues. CDR3 in amino acids: CASSEGQAEAFF. Written as DNA, the CDR3 is TGTGCCAGCTCAGAGGGACAGGCTGAAGCTTTCTTT.

The chain uses TRBV7-2 and TRBJ1-2, with 8 nucleotides matching TRBD1. This CDR3 has 15 residues. J lost 6 bases, V lost 5 bases, and 11 bases had no gene match. Germline V lookup: CDR1 SGHTA, CDR2 FQGNSA. The CDR3 sequence: CASSTRTGKINGYTF. The CDR3 DNA is TGTGCCAGCAGCACAAGGACAGGGAAGATCAATGGCTACACCTTC.

The chain links TRBV7-6 to TRBJ1-3; D remains ambiguous. Trimming took 2 bases from V and 2 from J, leaving 13 bases between them. The germline V gene has CDR1 SGHVS and CDR2 FNYEAQ. CDR3 length equals 16 residues. The CDR3: CASSLPQSVAGNTIYF. The CDR3, as DNA: TGTGCCAGCAGCTTACCCCAATCGGTGGCTGGAAACACCATATATTTT.

The gene calls are TRBV6-6 and TRBJ2-7; TRBD1 is a possible D gene (5 bases). Per the germline V gene, CDR1 is MNHNY and CDR2 is SVGAGI (reference sequence). V was shortened by 4 bases and J by 2 bases, with 18 bases between the two germline ends. This CDR3 spans 16 amino acids. The CDR3 DNA reads as TGTGCCAGCAGTTCAGGGATGGGCATGGAGACCTACGAGCAGTACTTC. Residues: CASSSGMGMETYEQYF.

The rearrangement links TRBV7-2 to TRBJ1-1; D gene uncertain. The V gene's germline CDR1 is SGHTA and CDR2 FQGNSA. V dropped 1 base and J dropped 7 bases, with 16 bases sitting between them. This CDR3 contains 15 residues. The CDR3 loop is CASSLGRTRLSEAFF. CDR3 coding DNA: TGTGCCAGCAGCTTAGGCCGTACAAGGCTCAGTGAAGCTTTCTTT.

The V gene is TRBV6-5, the J gene TRBJ1-2; no reliable D call. The CDR3 contains 13 residues. Trimming shortened V by 6 bases and J by 8 bases, and 16 bases separated the two germline ends. Germline values: CDR1 MNHEY, CDR2 SVGAGI. The CDR3: CASRLVRSIGYTF. Written as DNA, the CDR3 is TGTGCCAGCAGACTAGTTCGATCTATAGGCTACACCTTC.

The chain employs TRBV19 and TRBJ1-6; 7 bases match TRBD1. The germline V gene has CDR1 LNHDA and CDR2 SQIVND (reference sequence). The CDR3 contains 16 residues. Trimming cost V 8 bases and J 10 bases; bases outside gene matches: 17. CDR3 residues: CASRDRVGPGSSPLHF. CDR3 nucleotide sequence: TGTGCCAGTCGCGACAGGGTTGGGCCCGGTAGCTCACCCCTCCACTTT.

CDR3 amino acids: CASSFSQGHYEQYF. The CDR3 DNA is TGTGCCAGCAGCTTTAGCCAGGGGCACTACGAGCAGTACTTC. The gene calls are TRBV5-8 and TRBJ2-7; D might be TRBD1 (6 bases). There are 14 residues in the CDR3. The V end was cut by 2 bases, the J end by 3 bases, with 12 bases between. Germline values: CDR1 SGHTS, CDR2 YDEGEE.

The V call is TRBV7-8, the J call TRBJ1-3; no definite D call. CDR1 and CDR2 (germline): SGHVS, FQNEAQ. CDR3 length: 12 amino acids. The V end was cut by 3 bases, the J end by 4 bases, with 4 bases between. CDR3 DNA: TGTGCCAGCAGCTTTATAGGAAACACCATATATTTT. The encoded protein is CASSFIGNTIYF.

V usage is TRBV2 and J usage is TRBJ1-2; D gene uncertain. The CDR3 is 12 residues long. Per the germline V gene, CDR1 is SNHLY and CDR2 is FYNNEI. The V end was cut by 2 bases, the J end by 8 bases, with 9 bases between. CDR3 loop: CASSELGGGYTF. The CDR3 region has the DNA TGTGCCAGCAGTGAATTGGGCGGCGGCTACACCTTC.

The rearrangement links TRBV28 to TRBJ2-3, with 7 bases fitting TRBD1. The CDR3 has 15 residues. Germline V gene lookup returns CDR1 MDHEN and CDR2 SYDVKM. After removal of 6 bases from V and 5 bases from J, the junction contained 11 bases not matched to a gene. CDR3 sequence reads: CASRTGQAGRDTQYF. Here the CDR3 DNA reads TGTGCCAGCAGAACAGGACAGGCAGGGAGAGATACGCAGTATTTT.

The rearrangement joins TRBV28 to TRBJ2-7; 9 bases fit TRBD1. The CDR3 is 15 amino acids. Trimming removed 6 bases from V and 3 bases from J; junction bases left unmatched: 9. Per the germline V gene, CDR1 is MDHEN and CDR2 is SYDVKM. The CDR3 loop reads CASRSPGQGYYEQYF. CDR3 bases: TGTGCCAGCAGATCCCCGGGACAGGGTTACTACGAGCAGTACTTC.

This clone was counted a single time. J is TRBJ2-7 and V is TRBV12-3 or TRBV12-4; a possible D gene is TRBD1 (5 bases). The ends were cut back, 6 bases at V and 0 bases at J, with 6 bases in the middle. The CDR3 runs 12 residues. CDR3 amino acids: CASRDNSYEQYF. The CDR3 coding sequence is TGTGCCAGCAGGGACAACTCCTACGAGCAGTACTTC.

This clone was recorded once. The chain links TRBV5-4 to TRBJ2-3; TRBD2 matches 11 bases. The V gene end was trimmed by 0 bases and the J gene end by 10 bases; junction bases not matched to a gene: 7. Germline V CDR1 and CDR2: SGHNT, YYREEE (reference sequence). This CDR3 has 15 amino acids. The CDR3 region has the DNA TGTGCCAGCAGCTTGGCGGGTAGCGGGGGGGTGGCGCAGTATTTT. It codes for CASSLAGSGGVAQYF.

Written as DNA, the CDR3 is TGTGCCAGCAGCATGGATGGGCGGGGGGCATCAGATACGCAGTATTTT. Translation gives CASSMDGRGASDTQYF. J is TRBJ2-3 and V is TRBV7-2; 8 nucleotides line up with TRBD2. J was trimmed by 4 bases and V by 5 bases; bases with no gene match: 11. Looked up from germline, CDR1 is SGHTA and CDR2 is FQGNSA. The CDR3 length is 16 residues.

The genes are TRBV2 and TRBJ2-3, with D perhaps being TRBD1 or TRBD2 (7 bases each). V lost 4 bases and J lost 3, with 17 bases in between. Germline V gives CDR1 SNHLY, CDR2 FYNNEI. This CDR3 comprises 16 residues. CDR3 coding DNA: TGTGCCAGCAGTGGCAGGGGGGGCGGTGGGACAGATACGCAGTATTTT. Amino acids: CASSGRGGGGTDTQYF.

This chain's CDR3 is CASSFRGKDSGANVLTF. CDR3 bases: TGCGCCAGCAGCTTCAGGGGGAAGGACTCTGGGGCCAACGTCCTGACTTTC. This sequence joins TRBV5-1 and TRBJ2-6; 7 nucleotides line up with TRBD1. This CDR3 has 17 residues. The V gene end was trimmed by 2 bases and the J gene end by 0 bases; junction bases not matched to a gene: 5. Germline V gene data show CDR1 as SGHRS and CDR2 as YFSETQ.

The V call is TRBV24-1, the J call TRBJ2-3; TRBD2 agrees at 7 bases. This CDR3 is 14 amino acids long. V lost 9 bases, J lost 4 bases, and 9 bases stayed unmatched. Germline V lookup: CDR1 KGHDR, CDR2 SFDVKD. CDR3 in amino acids: CATSGGLGPDTQYF. CDR3 bases: TGTGCCACCTCGGGAGGACTCGGGCCAGATACGCAGTATTTT.

The chain joins TRBV7-2 to TRBJ1-6; the D gene is possibly TRBD1 (5 bases). CDR1 is SGHTA, CDR2 FQGNSA, per germline. This CDR3 region has 16 residues. Trimming pared 3 bases from V and 4 bases from J, leaving 13 bases between. This CDR3 is CASSFAPTVYNSPLHF. DNA for the CDR3: TGTGCCAGCAGCTTTGCCCCGACAGTTTATAATTCACCCCTCCACTTT. The full variable domain, completed using reference TRBV7-2 and TRBJ1-6, is GAGVSQSPSNKVTEKGKDVELRCDPISGHTALYWYRQSLGQGLEFLIYFQGNSAPDKSGLPSDRFSAERTGGSVSTLTIQRTQQEDSAVYLCASSFAPTVYNSPLHFGNGTRLTVT.

V and J are TRBV19 and TRBJ1-2; possibly TRBD1 for D (5 bases). Germline lookup yields CDR1 LNHDA and CDR2 SQIVND (reference sequence). Trimming removed 8 bases at V and 2 bases at J, with 21 bases between. The CDR3 contains 16 residues. The CDR3 region has the DNA TGTGCCAGTCAAGGGGACCGACCGGGTCACAACTATGGCTACACCTTC. Protein sequence: CASQGDRPGHNYGYTF.

The chain recombines TRBV5-4 with TRBJ1-2; maybe TRBD1 (6 bases). CDR1 and CDR2 from the germline V gene are SGHNT and YYREEE (reference sequence). V was shortened by 1 base and J by 8 bases, with 12 bases between the two germline ends. The CDR3 is made up of 13 amino acids. The CDR3 DNA sequence: TGTGCCAGCAGCTTGTTGGGGGCGCGGGGCTACACCTTC. Protein: CASSLLGARGYTF.

V is TRBV12-3 or TRBV12-4 and J is TRBJ1-2; D is uncertain. Deletions cut 3 bases from V and 8 bases from J, with 10 bases between. The CDR3 sequence is 12 residues long. CDR3 nucleotides: TGTGCCAGCAGTTTTTACAGAGGAGGCTACACCTTC. This gives the protein CASSFYRGGYTF.